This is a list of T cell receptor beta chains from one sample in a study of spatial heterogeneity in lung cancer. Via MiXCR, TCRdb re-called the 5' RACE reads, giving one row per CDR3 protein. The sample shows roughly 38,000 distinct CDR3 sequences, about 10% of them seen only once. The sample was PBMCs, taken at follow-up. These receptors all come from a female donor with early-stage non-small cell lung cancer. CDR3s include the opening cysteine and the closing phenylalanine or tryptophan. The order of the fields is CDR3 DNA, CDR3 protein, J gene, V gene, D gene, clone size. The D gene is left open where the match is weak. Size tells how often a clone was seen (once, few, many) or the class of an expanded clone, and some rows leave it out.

DNA: TGTGCCAGCAGCCCCCGTGATAGGAACACTGAAGCTTTCTTT
CDR3: CASSPRDRNTEAFF
J: TRBJ1-1
V: TRBV9
D: -
size: few

DNA: TGCAGCGTCACAGGGGGCGTCAGTGGGGCCAACGTCCTGACTTTC
CDR3: CSVTGGVSGANVLTF
J: TRBJ2-6
V: TRBV29-1
D: TRBD1
size: many

DNA: TGTGCCAGTAGCGCTCGACAGGGGGCGAACACTGAAGCTTTCTTT
CDR3: CASSARQGANTEAFF
J: TRBJ1-1
V: TRBV19
D: TRBD1
size: few

DNA: TGTGCCAGCAGTATCTGGGACAGGGTAAGCAATCAGCCCCAGCATTTT
CDR3: CASSIWDRVSNQPQHF
J: TRBJ1-5
V: TRBV12-3/TRBV12-4
D: TRBD1
size: many

DNA: TGCAGCGTCGACCGACAGGGACGGAACGTTGGCTACACCTTC
CDR3: CSVDRQGRNVGYTF
J: TRBJ1-2
V: TRBV29-1
D: TRBD1
size: -

DNA: TGTGCCAGCAGCGTAGTGTCAGGGTACACTGAAGCTTTCTTT
CDR3: CASSVVSGYTEAFF
J: TRBJ1-1
V: TRBV9
D: -
size: -

DNA: TGTGCTAGTGGTTTGGGGAATGGGAGGTCAGATACGCAGTATTTT
CDR3: CASGLGNGRSDTQYF
J: TRBJ2-3
V: TRBV12-5
D: -
size: many

DNA: TGCAGCGTTGGTTTAGCCGGCGAGACCCAGTACTTC
CDR3: CSVGLAGETQYF
J: TRBJ2-5
V: TRBV29-1
D: -
size: few

DNA: TGTGCCAGCAGTCCTTATAGGGAGCAGTACTTC
CDR3: CASSPYREQYF
J: TRBJ2-7
V: TRBV2
D: -
size: -

DNA: TGCAGCGACAGGGCCCACACAGATACGCAGTATTTT
CDR3: CSDRAHTDTQYF
J: TRBJ2-3
V: TRBV29-1
D: -
size: many

DNA: TGCGCCAGCAGCCGAGGGGGGACTAGAGGCGATGAGCAGTTCTTC
CDR3: CASSRGGTRGDEQFF
J: TRBJ2-1
V: TRBV5-1
D: TRBD2
size: -

DNA: TGTGCCAGCAGCGTAGTGCAAGACAATTCACCCCTCCACTTT
CDR3: CASSVVQDNSPLHF
J: TRBJ1-6
V: TRBV9
D: -
size: -

DNA: TGTGCCGCAGGACCTTGGGGACAGGGGAATCAGCCCCAGCATTTT
CDR3: CAAGPWGQGNQPQHF
J: TRBJ1-5
V: TRBV15
D: TRBD1
size: few

DNA: TGTGCCAGCAGCTCCTGGACTAGCGGGGGCCGAGAGACCCAAGCCAAAAACATTCAGTACTTC
CDR3: CASSSWTSGGRETQAKNIQYF
J: TRBJ2-4
V: TRBV7-3
D: TRBD2
size: -

DNA: TGTGCCTTCTCCCGGGGGACAGGCGTCTCAGATACGCAGTATTTT
CDR3: CAFSRGTGVSDTQYF
J: TRBJ2-3
V: TRBV30
D: TRBD1
size: -

DNA: TGCGCCAGCAGCTTGCCAGGGCGCCTCCACGAGCAGTACTTC
CDR3: CASSLPGRLHEQYF
J: TRBJ2-7
V: TRBV5-1
D: -
size: many

DNA: TGTGCCAGCAGCCTAGCGACAGGGCCGTTCAATGAAAAACTGTTTTTT
CDR3: CASSLATGPFNEKLFF
J: TRBJ1-4
V: TRBV12-3/TRBV12-4
D: TRBD1
size: -

DNA: TGTGCCAGCAAGTTCGGGACAGGGTTCTACGAGCAGTACTTC
CDR3: CASKFGTGFYEQYF
J: TRBJ2-7
V: TRBV2
D: TRBD1
size: -

DNA: TGCGCCAGCAGCTCACAAACTAGCTACAATGAGCAGTTCTTC
CDR3: CASSSQTSYNEQFF
J: TRBJ2-1
V: TRBV5-1
D: -
size: many

DNA: TGCGCCAGCAGCCCTGAGGCGGGAGAGACCCAGTACTTC
CDR3: CASSPEAGETQYF
J: TRBJ2-5
V: TRBV5-1
D: -
size: few

DNA: TGTGCCAGCAGAGGAAGAGGGCTTAATTCACCCCTCCACTTT
CDR3: CASRGRGLNSPLHF
J: TRBJ1-6
V: TRBV6-6
D: -
size: -

DNA: TGCAGTGTTCCTGGGACTAGCGGAGGTTCGAATACGCAGTATTTT
CDR3: CSVPGTSGGSNTQYF
J: TRBJ2-3
V: TRBV20-1
D: TRBD2
size: -

DNA: TGTGCCAGCAGCTTGATCCCGGGACAGTTTGACAATGAGCAGTTCTTC
CDR3: CASSLIPGQFDNEQFF
J: TRBJ2-1
V: TRBV3-2
D: -
size: many

DNA: TGTGCCAGCAGCCCCGGACAGGGCGACACCGGGGAGCTGTTTTTT
CDR3: CASSPGQGDTGELFF
J: TRBJ2-2
V: TRBV7-8
D: TRBD1
size: -

DNA: TGTGCCATCTCCTCTCTGGGGGGCGATCAGCCCCAGCATTTT
CDR3: CAISSLGGDQPQHF
J: TRBJ1-5
V: TRBV10-3
D: -
size: few

DNA: TGTGCCAGCAGTTACCAGACAGGGGAAGCTTTCTTT
CDR3: CASSYQTGEAFF
J: TRBJ1-1
V: TRBV6-2/TRBV6-3
D: TRBD1
size: many

DNA: TGCAGTGCTACATCCCACCAGCGGGGGGGCCAGGATGAGCAGTTCTTC
CDR3: CSATSHQRGGQDEQFF
J: TRBJ2-1
V: TRBV20-1
D: TRBD2
size: -

DNA: TGTGCCAGTACGGAGAACTATGGCTACACCTTC
CDR3: CASTENYGYTF
J: TRBJ1-2
V: TRBV19
D: -
size: few

DNA: TGCGCCAGCAGCTTGGATGGGGGTGGCAATCAGCCCCAGCATTTT
CDR3: CASSLDGGGNQPQHF
J: TRBJ1-5
V: TRBV5-1
D: -
size: many